This entry lists 17 T cell receptor beta chains sequenced from one sample in a study of CD8+ T cells in alopecia areata (dated by TCRdb to the late 2010s). The library was made by the immunoSEQ multiplex PCR assay. RNA was extracted from all samples and reverse transcribed into cDNA as template for TCR sequencing. TCRdb obtained this table from immuneACCESS and retained in-frame rearrangements with V and J assigned. These tables miss some clones; where compared with another copy, unresolved V genes account for less than half of the shortfall, and the remainder is unexplained. For this sample the table gives about 180,000 clones, of which about 47% were detected only once. Clones ranked in the top ten supply around 10% of the sample. This sample's treatment or condition label indicates: oral pan-JAK inhibitor, 5-10 mg twice daily. The source was CD8+ T cells sorted from blood, collected around week 53, from a patient treated with tofacitinib. All receptors come from a human donor with alopecia areata.

This clone was picked up a small number of times. The chain uses TRBV10-3 and TRBJ1-4; a weak D match, TRBD1 (6 bases). CDR1 and CDR2 from the germline V gene are ENHRY and SYGVKD. Trimming cost V 10 bases and J 6 bases, with 18 bases left between them. The CDR3 is 14 residues long. CDR3 bases: TGTGCCACCTCTCGCGGACAGAGGGATGAAAAACTGTTTTTT. Amino acids: CATSRGQRDEKLFF.

The genes are TRBV30 and TRBJ1-3, with TRBD1 matching 8 bases. The CDR3 has 15 amino acids. Germline CDR1 reads GTSNPN; CDR2 reads SVGIG (reference sequence). V was pared by 0 bases and J by 3 bases, with 4 bases of the junction left unmatched. The CDR3 bases are TGTGCCTGGAGTGTGTACAGGGGGAGTGGAAACACCATATATTTT. Its translation is CAWSVYRGSGNTIYF.

The genes are TRBV5-1 and TRBJ2-2, with D possibly called TRBD1 or TRBD2 (5 bases each). The CDR3 covers 14 residues. Germline lookup yields CDR1 SGHRS and CDR2 YFSETQ. V gave up 0 bases and J gave up 6 bases, with 9 bases separating them. This chain's CDR3 is CASSLELGAGELFF. CDR3 DNA sequence: TGCGCCAGCAGCTTGGAGTTGGGGGCCGGGGAGCTGTTTTTT.

The CDR3 coding sequence is TGCGCCAGCAGCCAAGCCGCAAGTAAGGGGTTTACGCAGTATTTT. It translates to CASSQAASKGFTQYF. The chain employs TRBV4-1 and TRBJ2-3, with D possibly matching TRBD1 (5 bases). The CDR3 has 15 residues. The V gene lost 1 base and the J gene lost 8 bases, with 16 bases spanning the gap. CDR1 is MGHRA and CDR2 is YSYEKL in the germline V gene.

The chain joins TRBV7-9 to TRBJ2-2; the D is unclear. Germline-derived CDR1 and CDR2 are SEHNR and FQNEAQ (reference sequence). The CDR3 is 15 residues long. The V end was cut by 0 bases, the J end by 2 bases, with 7 bases between. This chain's CDR3 is CASSLALLNTGELFF. DNA for the CDR3: TGTGCCAGCAGCTTAGCGCTATTAAACACCGGGGAGCTGTTTTTT. The full variable domain, completed using reference TRBV7-9 and TRBJ2-2, is DTGVSQNPRHKITKRGQNVTFRCDPISEHNRLYWYRQTLGQGPEFLTYFQNEAQLEKSRLLSDRFSAERPKGSFSTLEIQRTEQGDSAMYLCASSLALLNTGELFFGEGSRLTVL.

The rearrangement uses TRBV9 and TRBJ2-5; D unclear. The germline V gene encodes CDR1 SGDLS and CDR2 YYNGEE. This CDR3 has 13 residues. Trimming took 0 bases from V and 3 from J, leaving 6 bases between them. CDR3 amino acids: CASSVVEKETQYF. CDR3 sequence (DNA): TGTGCCAGCAGCGTAGTAGAGAAAGAGACCCAGTACTTC.

The chain joins TRBV18 to TRBJ1-2; D is possibly TRBD1 (6 bases). The CDR3 runs 18 residues. Germline CDR1 is KGHSH and CDR2 is LQKENI. V shed 3 bases and J shed 0 bases, with 20 bases lying between them. Here the CDR3 reads CASSPVGGQPFANYGYTF. In DNA form, the CDR3 reads TGTGCCAGCTCACCCGTGGGAGGACAGCCCTTTGCTAACTATGGCTACACCTTC.

The J gene is TRBJ2-3, the V gene TRBV7-9; D unclear. V dropped 8 bases and J dropped 5 bases, with 11 bases sitting between them. The CDR3 loop spans 12 amino acids. The V gene's germline CDR1 is SEHNR and CDR2 FQNEAQ (reference sequence). Here the CDR3 reads CASVPAVDTQYF. In nucleotides, the CDR3 is TGTGCCAGCGTCCCCGCTGTAGATACGCAGTATTTT. Based on the CDR3 plus reference TRBV7-9 and TRBJ2-3, the full variable domain is DTGVSQNPRHKITKRGQNVTFRCDPISEHNRLYWYRQTLGQGPEFLTYFQNEAQLEKSRLLSDRFSAERPKGSFSTLEIQRTEQGDSAMYLCASVPAVDTQYFGPGTRLTVL.

This clone was detected a few times. A far larger clone differs by one base, so this is likely a read error. The chain joins TRBV7-9 to TRBJ2-7; 16 bases match TRBD2. Germline V CDR1 and CDR2: SEHNR, FQNEAQ (reference sequence). The CDR3 runs to 17 residues. V shed 2 bases, J shed 6 bases, and the junction held 7 bases outside the gene matches. The CDR3 here is CASSLRMGLAGGGEQYF. In nucleotides, the CDR3 is TGTGCCAGCAGCTTAAGGATGGGACTAGCGGGGGGGGGCGAGCAGTACTTC.

V usage is TRBV6-5 and J usage is TRBJ2-1; 9 positions match TRBD1. This CDR3 has 15 residues. V was clipped by 6 bases and J by 3 bases; unmatched bases: 6. Germline CDR1 and CDR2: MNHEY and SVGAGI. Written as DNA, the CDR3 is TGTGCCAGCAGGCCGGGACAGGGATACTACAATGAGCAGTTCTTC. Its translation: CASRPGQGYYNEQFF.

The V and J genes are TRBV5-6 and TRBJ1-3; D is unclear. This CDR3 region has 13 residues. The V gene lost 2 bases and the J gene lost 4 bases, with 7 bases spanning the gap. CDR1 SGHDT and CDR2 YYEEEE come from the germline V gene. The CDR3 nucleotides read TGTGCCAGCAGCTTAGACTCGGGAAACACCATATATTTT. Translating it yields CASSLDSGNTIYF.

The V gene is TRBV5-1, the J gene TRBJ2-7, with unresolved D. V gave up 0 bases and J gave up 4 bases, with 5 bases separating them. CDR3 length: 12 amino acids. CDR1 is SGHRS and CDR2 is YFSETQ in the germline V gene. The CDR3 loop is CASSLDKYEQYF. CDR3 DNA sequence: TGCGCCAGCAGCTTGGACAAATACGAGCAGTACTTC.

The V gene is TRBV7-9, the J gene TRBJ2-5; D is undetermined. The CDR3 has 15 residues. Between the trimmed V and J ends, which lost 1 base and 2 bases, there was a span of 11 bases. Germline-derived CDR1 and CDR2 are SEHNR and FQNEAQ (reference sequence). The DNA for the CDR3 is TGTGCCAGCAGCTTAGGGGCATGGTCACAAGAGACCCAGTACTTC. This encodes CASSLGAWSQETQYF.

The chain has TRBV10-3 and TRBJ2-1, with 10 bases identical to TRBD2. Per germline, CDR1 ENHRY and CDR2 SYGVKD. The CDR3 is 16 amino acids. The J segment lost 9 bases and the V segment lost 0 bases, leaving 8 bases of the junction unmatched. The DNA for the CDR3 is TGTGCCATCAGTGAGTCCGGGCTAGCGGGGGAGGGTGAGCAGTTCTTC. Protein product: CAISESGLAGEGEQFF.

The chain uses TRBV7-2 and TRBJ1-1, with no clear D. V lost 1 base and J lost 5, with 11 bases in between. The CDR3 has 14 amino acids. CDR1 SGHTA and CDR2 FQGNSA come from the germline V gene. For the CDR3, the DNA is TGTGCCAGCAGCTTAGTCGGGGTTCGAACTGAAGCTTTCTTT. Protein sequence: CASSLVGVRTEAFF. The full variable domain, its missing parts supplied by reference TRBV7-2 and TRBJ1-1, is GAGVSQSPSNKVTEKGKDVELRCDPISGHTALYWYRQSLGQGLEFLIYFQGNSAPDKSGLPSDRFSAERTGGSVSTLTIQRTQQEDSAVYLCASSLVGVRTEAFFGQGTRLTVV.

This chain joins TRBV2 and TRBJ2-5; D unresolved. Between the trimmed V and J ends, which lost 7 bases and 3 bases, there was a span of 12 bases. The CDR3 covers 13 residues. CDR1 is SNHLY, CDR2 FYNNEI, per germline. CDR3 region: CASNLDREETQYF. CDR3 nucleotides: TGTGCCAGCAACCTGGACCGCGAAGAGACCCAGTACTTC.

The chain carries TRBV5-1 and TRBJ1-1; D remains ambiguous. Per germline, CDR1 SGHRS and CDR2 YFSETQ. V was cut by 3 bases and J by 4 bases, with 19 bases left in between. This CDR3 spans 16 amino acids. In DNA form, the CDR3 reads TGCGCCAGCAGCTCCAGAGCGAGCAGTGAGGGCACTGAAGCTTTCTTT. Residues: CASSSRASSEGTEAFF.